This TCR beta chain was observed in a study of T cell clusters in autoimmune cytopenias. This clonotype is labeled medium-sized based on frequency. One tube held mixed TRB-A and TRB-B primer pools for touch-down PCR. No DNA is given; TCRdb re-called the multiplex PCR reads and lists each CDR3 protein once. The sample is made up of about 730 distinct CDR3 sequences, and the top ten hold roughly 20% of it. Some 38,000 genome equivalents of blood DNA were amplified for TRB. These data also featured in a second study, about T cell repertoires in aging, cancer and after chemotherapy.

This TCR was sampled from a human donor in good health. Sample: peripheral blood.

CDR3 protein: CASSGPGGRYEQYF. This rearrangement joins TRBV12-3 or TRBV12-4 to TRBJ2-7; TCRdb gives TRBD1 as the D gene, but with no DNA this cannot be confirmed. This CDR3 has 14 amino acids.